A single sample is the source of the 21 T cell receptor beta chains below, sequenced in a study of beta chain features in type 1 diabetes. Study observations and caveats: TCRB CDR3 length was moderately but significantly reduced in all four CD4+ subsets of Type 1 diabetes patients.

For these receptors, no antigen is known. All of the isolated RNA was reverse transcribed, so expressed TCRB transcripts were sequenced. Some clones are missing from TCRdb's copy, which holds only in-frame ones; the method was immunoSEQ multiplex PCR. The sample has approximately 260,000 clones, over 20% seen once. The source material was naive CD4+ T cells from blood. The source is a woman aged 40 to 50 with type 1 diabetes.

This clone was seen more than once but under ten times. The rearrangement uses TRBV4-1 and TRBJ2-5, with D tentatively TRBD2 (7 bases). V was cut by 0 bases and J by 6 bases, with 14 bases left in between. The CDR3 has 15 residues. CDR1 is MGHRA and CDR2 is YSYEKL in the germline V gene. CDR3 in DNA: TGCGCCAGCAGCCAAGAGTGGGGGGGCCTAAAGACCCAGTACTTC. Amino acids: CASSQEWGGLKTQYF.

In this sample, this clone turned up a few times. This sequence joins TRBV7-7 and TRBJ2-5; TRBD2 aligns across 7 bases. J lost 4 bases, V lost 4 bases, and 6 bases had no gene match. This CDR3 has 14 residues. CDR1 is SSHAT and CDR2 is FNYEAQ in the germline V gene (reference sequence). The CDR3 is CASSSRDYAETQYF. For the CDR3, the DNA is TGTGCCAGCAGCTCTCGGGACTATGCAGAGACCCAGTACTTC.

In this sample, this clone turned up a few times. The V and J genes are TRBV30 and TRBJ1-2; D gene ambiguous. The CDR3 sequence is 8 residues long. V shed 7 bases and J shed 8 bases, with 5 bases lying between them. CDR1 is GTSNPN, CDR2 SVGIG, per germline (reference sequence). The CDR3 reads CASEGYTF. The CDR3 nucleotides read TGTGCCTCCGAGGGCTACACCTTC.

The chain joins TRBV7-2 to TRBJ2-7; no clear D. Per the germline V gene, CDR1 is SGHTA and CDR2 is FQGNSA. The CDR3 runs 14 residues. V was cut by 2 bases and J by 3 bases, with 11 bases left in between. CDR3 in DNA: TGTGCCAGCAGCTTAAGTCCACCGAGCTACGAGCAGTACTTC. This gives the protein CASSLSPPSYEQYF. Variable domain in full (rest from reference TRBV7-2 and TRBJ2-7): GAGVSQSPSNKVTEKGKDVELRCDPISGHTALYWYRQSLGQGLEFLIYFQGNSAPDKSGLPSDRFSAERTGGSVSTLTIQRTQQEDSAVYLCASSLSPPSYEQYFGPGTRLTVT.

The rearrangement uses TRBV28 and TRBJ1-5; TRBD1 is a possible D gene (6 bases). V lost 8 bases and J lost 4, with 15 bases in between. Germline assignment: CDR1 MDHEN and CDR2 SYDVKM. The CDR3 is 14 residues long. The CDR3 here is CASVAGDGNQPQHF. As DNA, the CDR3 is TGTGCCAGCGTTGCAGGGGATGGTAATCAGCCCCAGCATTTT.

This clone was seen a handful of times. V is TRBV5-4 and J is TRBJ1-1; no clear D gene. V gave up 3 bases and J gave up 1 base, with 4 bases separating them. The germline V gene has CDR1 SGHNT and CDR2 YYREEE (reference sequence). The CDR3 contains 12 residues. The CDR3, as DNA: TGTGCCAGCAGCTCAGGGAACACTGAAGCTTTCTTT. Protein: CASSSGNTEAFF.

This clone was recorded a few times. The chain recombines TRBV18 with TRBJ1-6; the match to TRBD1 covers 7 bases. V was clipped by 6 bases and J by 9 bases; unmatched bases: 11. The CDR3 is 15 amino acids. Germline CDR1 reads KGHSH; CDR2 reads LQKENI. The DNA for the CDR3 is TGTGCCAGCTCGGCCGAGGGGGCACCCGGTTCACCCCTCCACTTT. Translation: CASSAEGAPGSPLHF.

The chain joins TRBV7-9 to TRBJ1-5, with a weak D call TRBD1 (6 bases). This CDR3 has 14 amino acids. V was cut by 5 bases and J by 4 bases, with 12 bases left in between. Germline V gene data show CDR1 as SEHNR and CDR2 as FQNEAQ (reference sequence). Written as DNA, the CDR3 is TGTGCCAGCAGCCCAGGGGCGGATAATCAGCCCCAGCATTTT. Protein product: CASSPGADNQPQHF.

This clone occurred a few times. The gene calls are TRBV5-4 and TRBJ2-1; 7 bases are shared with TRBD1. This CDR3 is 14 amino acids long. The germline CDR1 and CDR2 sequences are SGHNT and YYREEE (reference sequence). V lost 2 bases, J lost 5 bases, and 4 bases stayed unmatched. CDR3 DNA sequence: TGTGCCAGCAGCTTACAGGGGACCGACAATGAGCAGTTCTTC. Protein product: CASSLQGTDNEQFF.

The V call is TRBV7-3, the J call TRBJ1-2, with a weak D call TRBD1 (6 bases). Trimming shortened V by 2 bases and J by 5 bases, and 9 bases separated the two germline ends. This CDR3 has 13 residues. Germline-derived CDR1 and CDR2 are SGHTA and FQGTGA. The CDR3 sequence: CASSLGQGYGYTF. The DNA for the CDR3 is TGTGCCAGCAGCTTAGGGCAGGGGTATGGCTACACCTTC.

This clone was seen a few times. DNA for the CDR3: TGCGCCAGCAGCCGTGGGCAGAATACGCAGTATTTT. Its protein is CASSRGQNTQYF. V gene TRBV4-3 combines with J gene TRBJ2-3; D is undetermined. The germline V and J ends were trimmed by 4 bases and 7 bases, with 9 bases remaining between them. The length of the CDR3 is 12 residues. Per germline, CDR1 LGHNA and CDR2 YSLEER.

The sample holds a few counts of this clone. This sequence joins TRBV25-1 and TRBJ2-1; 12 bases fit TRBD2. CDR3 length: 14 residues. The junction had 4 bases not matched to a gene; V was cut back by 4 bases and J by 9 bases. Germline CDR1 is MGHDK and CDR2 is SYGVNS. The CDR3 here is CASSGPGLAGEQFF. The CDR3 region has the DNA TGTGCCAGCAGTGGTCCGGGACTAGCGGGTGAGCAGTTCTTC.

A few counts support this clone. This chain uses TRBV6-6 with TRBJ2-7; 8 bases agree with TRBD1. Germline-derived CDR1 and CDR2 are MNHNY and SVGAGI (reference sequence). The CDR3 spans 16 residues. The V segment lost 6 bases and the J segment 1 base; nucleotides outside the gene matches: 11. CDR3 nucleotide sequence: TGTGCCAGCAGCCGAGCCGGGACAGGTACTTCCTACGAGCAGTACTTC. It yields the protein CASSRAGTGTSYEQYF.

The rearrangement uses TRBV19 and TRBJ2-7; tentative D call: TRBD2 (6 bases). Trimming took 0 bases from V and 4 from J, leaving 10 bases between them. Germline V gives CDR1 LNHDA, CDR2 SQIVND (reference sequence). This CDR3 has 14 amino acids. The CDR3 protein is CASSIEAGTYEQYF. The CDR3 bases are TGTGCCAGTAGTATAGAAGCGGGTACTTACGAGCAGTACTTC.

In this sample, this clone turned up a few times. The chain carries TRBV7-3 and TRBJ2-1, with D perhaps TRBD2 (5 bases). CDR1 and CDR2 from the germline V gene are SGHTA and FQGTGA. V lost 4 bases and J lost 14, with 21 bases in between. This CDR3 has 14 amino acids. The chain's CDR3 is CASSSPSVAPLKFF. DNA for the CDR3: TGTGCCAGCAGCTCCCCCTCCGTAGCGCCTCTGAAGTTCTTC.

This clone was detected only a few times. The genes are TRBV7-9 and TRBJ2-7, with D possibly matching TRBD1 (5 bases). The CDR3 covers 12 residues. From germline, CDR1 is SEHNR and CDR2 FQNEAQ (reference sequence). The ends were cut back, 7 bases at V and 3 bases at J, with 10 bases in the middle. The CDR3 DNA is TGTGCCAGCACTTCCAGGGTCTACGAGCAGTACTTC. It translates to CASTSRVYEQYF.

CDR3 in amino acids: CASSLEGTAGGYTF. The CDR3, as DNA: TGCGCCAGCAGCTTGGAGGGGACCGCGGGGGGCTACACCTTC. J is TRBJ1-2 and V is TRBV5-1, with D perhaps TRBD1 (5 bases). V lost 0 bases to trimming and J lost 8 bases, with 14 bases between them. This CDR3 has 14 amino acids. The germline gives CDR1 SGHRS, CDR2 YFSETQ.

This clone was seen more than once but under ten times. This chain uses TRBV28 with TRBJ2-1, with 14 bases fitting TRBD2. The CDR3 consists of 20 residues. CDR1 and CDR2 from the germline V gene are MDHEN and SYDVKM. Trimming took 2 bases from V and 4 from J; bases not matched to a gene: 13. CDR3 residues: CASSLSPGLAGGPRYNEQFF. In DNA form, the CDR3 reads TGTGCCAGCAGTTTAAGTCCCGGACTAGCGGGAGGTCCAAGGTACAATGAGCAGTTCTTC.

This clone was seen a handful of times. The chain carries TRBV7-2 and TRBJ1-1, with D possibly being TRBD1 (5 bases). From germline, CDR1 is SGHTA and CDR2 FQGNSA. The ends were cut back, 6 bases at V and 1 base at J, with 12 bases in the middle. The CDR3 loop spans 14 amino acids. CDR3 coding DNA: TGTGCCAGCAGTTGGCGACAGACGAACACTGAAGCTTTCTTT. This encodes CASSWRQTNTEAFF.

This clone occurred a few times. The chain has TRBV29-1 and TRBJ2-7; 7 positions agree with TRBD1. J was trimmed by 3 bases and V by 7 bases; bases with no gene match: 9. Germline V gene data show CDR1 as SQVTM and CDR2 as ANQGSEA. The CDR3 is 13 residues long. CDR3 DNA: TGCAGCGCATCCCGGGACAGTCACTACGAGCAGTACTTC. Translation gives CSASRDSHYEQYF.

This clone was recorded a few times. This chain uses TRBV4-1 with TRBJ1-2, with D unclear. The CDR3 spans 16 residues. Trimming removed 0 bases at V and 5 bases at J, with 16 bases between. Germline V gene lookup returns CDR1 MGHRA and CDR2 YSYEKL. CDR3 sequence reads: CASSQDRVGLGYGYTF. The CDR3 coding sequence is TGCGCCAGCAGCCAAGATAGGGTAGGACTAGGATATGGCTACACCTTC.